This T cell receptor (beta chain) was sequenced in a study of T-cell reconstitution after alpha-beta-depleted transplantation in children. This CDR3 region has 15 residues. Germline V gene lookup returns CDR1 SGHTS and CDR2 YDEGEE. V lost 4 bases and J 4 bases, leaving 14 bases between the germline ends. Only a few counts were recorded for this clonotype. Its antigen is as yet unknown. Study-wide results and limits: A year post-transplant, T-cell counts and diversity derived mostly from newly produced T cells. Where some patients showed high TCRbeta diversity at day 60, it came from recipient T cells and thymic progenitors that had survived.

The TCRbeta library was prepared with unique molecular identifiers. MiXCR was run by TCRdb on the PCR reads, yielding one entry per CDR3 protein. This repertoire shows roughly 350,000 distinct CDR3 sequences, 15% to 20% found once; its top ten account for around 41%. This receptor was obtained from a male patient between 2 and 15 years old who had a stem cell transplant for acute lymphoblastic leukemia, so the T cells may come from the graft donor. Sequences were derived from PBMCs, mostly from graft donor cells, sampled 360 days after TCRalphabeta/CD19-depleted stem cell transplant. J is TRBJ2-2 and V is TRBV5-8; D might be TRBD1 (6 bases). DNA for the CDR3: TGTGCCAGCAGCCGAACAGGGCCCCTCACCGGGGAGCTGTTTTTT. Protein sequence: CASSRTGPLTGELFF.